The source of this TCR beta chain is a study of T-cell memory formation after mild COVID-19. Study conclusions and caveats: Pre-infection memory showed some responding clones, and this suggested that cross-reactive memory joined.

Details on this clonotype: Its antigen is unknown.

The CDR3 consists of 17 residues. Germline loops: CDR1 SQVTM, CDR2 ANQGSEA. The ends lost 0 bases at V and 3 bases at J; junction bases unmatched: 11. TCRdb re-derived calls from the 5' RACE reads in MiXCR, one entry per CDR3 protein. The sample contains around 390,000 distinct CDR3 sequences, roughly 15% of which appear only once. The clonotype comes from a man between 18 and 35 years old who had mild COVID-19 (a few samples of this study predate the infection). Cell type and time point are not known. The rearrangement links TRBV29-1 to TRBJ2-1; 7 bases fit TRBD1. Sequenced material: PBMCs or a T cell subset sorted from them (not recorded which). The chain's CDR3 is CSVEEGDSFDYYNEQFF. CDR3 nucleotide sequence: TGCAGCGTTGAAGAAGGGGACAGCTTCGATTACTACAATGAGCAGTTCTTC.